The 4 T cell receptor beta chains presented below share a single source sample, sequenced in a study of blood T cell repertoires in COVID-19. Data came from immunoSEQ multiplex PCR; TCRdb stores just in-frame clones and leaves some out. The sample has 53,000 or so clones; around 79% are singletons. Sequenced: peripheral blood. The origin of the receptors is a man between 65 and 79 years old with active or convalescent COVID-19.

The chain links TRBV7-9 to TRBJ2-2; perhaps TRBD1 as D (6 bases). V shed 6 bases and J shed 6 bases, with 20 bases lying between them. Germline values: CDR1 SEHNR, CDR2 FQNEAQ (reference sequence). The CDR3 spans 16 residues. In nucleotides, the CDR3 is TGTGCCAGCAGTATCAGGGGACCCCGCGAGGCCGGGGAGCTGTTTTTT. This encodes CASSIRGPREAGELFF. The full variable domain, with the rest looked up from reference TRBV7-9 and TRBJ2-2, is DTGVSQNPRHKITKRGQNVTFRCDPISEHNRLYWYRQTLGQGPEFLTYFQNEAQLEKSRLLSDRFSAERPKGSFSTLEIQRTEQGDSAMYLCASSIRGPREAGELFFGEGSRLTVL.

The chain links TRBV6-5 to TRBJ1-6, with a possible D match to TRBD1 (6 bases). CDR3 length: 14 residues. Germline lookup yields CDR1 MNHEY and CDR2 SVGAGI. V lost 7 bases and J lost 7, with 14 bases in between. CDR3 loop: CASTKTGYNSPLHF. The CDR3 nucleotides are TGTGCCAGCACTAAGACAGGTTACAATTCACCCCTCCACTTT.

V usage is TRBV2 and J usage is TRBJ1-2; 10 bases are a match to TRBD1. The germline gives CDR1 SNHLY, CDR2 FYNNEI. This CDR3 is 16 amino acids long. Trimming cost V 7 bases and J 4 bases; bases outside gene matches: 12. DNA of the CDR3: TGTGCCAGCAACGCAAGGGGGACAGGGGCTAGCTATGGCTACACCTTC. Its protein product is CASNARGTGASYGYTF.

This clone was counted a few times. The genes are TRBV7-9 and TRBJ2-3; D might be TRBD2 (5 bases). The CDR3 has 13 residues. Trimming took off 5 bases at V and 2 bases at J, with 8 bases between the two ends. Germline V lookup: CDR1 SEHNR, CDR2 FQNEAQ (reference sequence). The CDR3 region is CASSPRDTDTQYF. The CDR3 DNA sequence: TGTGCCAGCAGCCCCCGGGACACAGATACGCAGTATTTT.